The 23 T cell receptor beta chains presented below share a single source sample, sequenced in a study of T cell responses to AZD1222 COVID-19 vaccine. Sequenced by immunoSEQ multiplex PCR; TCRdb stores in-frame clones only, minus some. This table holds 130,000 to 150,000 clones, approximately 89% found once. The input for sequencing was peripheral blood, taken 28 days after the second AZD1222 dose. These receptors came from an adult who received the AZD1222 COVID-19 vaccine.

The CDR3 DNA follows: TGTGCCAGCAGCTCGACCGGGACAAAATACAATGAGCAGTTCTTC. This translates into CASSSTGTKYNEQFF. The chain uses TRBV7-9 and TRBJ2-1, with D possibly being TRBD1 (6 bases). The V gene lost 4 bases and the J gene lost 4 bases, with 14 bases spanning the gap. Per the germline V gene, CDR1 is SEHNR and CDR2 is FQNEAQ (reference sequence). The CDR3 extends over 15 amino acids.

The V gene is TRBV2, the J gene TRBJ1-2; D perhaps matches TRBD1 (5 bases). The V gene lost 4 bases and the J gene lost 5 bases, with 8 bases spanning the gap. Germline CDR1 and CDR2: SNHLY and FYNNEI. The CDR3 length is 12 residues. The CDR3 DNA is TGTGCCAGCAGTGGCAGGGCGTATGGCTACACCTTC. This gives the protein CASSGRAYGYTF.

Here the CDR3 DNA reads TGTGCCAGTAGTATCGTTACTGGGGGGGTGAACACTGAAGCTTTCTTT. Its protein is CASSIVTGGVNTEAFF. The chain is built from TRBV19 and TRBJ1-1; possibly TRBD1 for D (5 bases). The CDR3 covers 16 residues. V lost 3 bases and J lost 0, with 14 bases in between. Germline-derived CDR1 and CDR2 are LNHDA and SQIVND (reference sequence). The variable domain in full, with the rest retrieved from reference TRBV19 and TRBJ1-1, is DGGITQSPKYLFRKEGQNVTLSCEQNLNHDAMYWYRQDPGQGLRLIYYSQIVNDFQKGDIAEGYSVSREKKESFPLTVTSAQKNPTAFYLCASSIVTGGVNTEAFFGQGTRLTVV.

This clone was seen a handful of times. The chain is built from TRBV10-3 and TRBJ2-4, with a tentative D call TRBD1 (5 bases). The CDR3 loop spans 12 amino acids. Germline V gene lookup returns CDR1 ENHRY and CDR2 SYGVKD. Trimming cost V 5 bases and J 6 bases, with 8 bases left between them. The CDR3 here is CAISYDRNIQYF. Here the CDR3 DNA reads TGTGCCATCAGTTATGACAGAAACATTCAGTACTTC.

This clone was picked up a small number of times. Here the CDR3 DNA reads TGTGCCAGCAGCTTAGCGGGCCCCGGGGAGCTGTTTTTT. Residues: CASSLAGPGELFF. V usage is TRBV11-2 and J usage is TRBJ2-2; D call uncertain. Germline V lookup: CDR1 SGHAT, CDR2 FQNNGV. The CDR3 has 13 amino acids. Between the trimmed V and J ends, which lost 1 base and 6 bases, there was a span of 6 bases.

This chain uses TRBV4-1 with TRBJ2-7; D might be TRBD1 or TRBD2, each matching 5 bases. The CDR3 extends over 15 amino acids. The ends were cut back, 5 bases at V and 3 bases at J, with 17 bases in the middle. Germline lookup yields CDR1 MGHRA and CDR2 YSYEKL. Here the CDR3 DNA reads TGCGCCAGCAGCAAGCCCTCGGTGGGGGTCTACGAGCAGTACTTC. Amino acid sequence: CASSKPSVGVYEQYF.

A remark on this clone: Its ends do not fully match the called genes, so a read error is possible. The chain links TRBV2 to TRBJ2-3, with TRBD1 as a possible D gene (12 bases). The CDR3 consists of 23 residues. CDR1 SNHLY and CDR2 FYNNEI come from the germline V gene. CDR3 sequence: CASSPGTGGGWITSGSYTDTQYF. The CDR3 nucleotides read TGTGCCAGCAGTCCTGGGACAGGGGGCGGGTGGATAACTAGCGGGAGTTATACAGATACACAGTATTTT.

The chain uses TRBV5-6 and TRBJ1-2; D unresolved. Germline V gene data show CDR1 as SGHDT and CDR2 as YYEEEE. The CDR3 spans 13 residues. Trimming removed 2 bases from V and 4 bases from J, with 9 bases in between. The CDR3 region has the DNA TGTGCCAGCAGCTTAGGGCGGATCTATGGCTACACCTTC. It translates to CASSLGRIYGYTF. The variable domain in full, completed from reference TRBV5-6 and TRBJ1-2, reads DAGVTQSPTHLIKTRGQQVTLRCSPKSGHDTVSWYQQALGQGPQFIFQYYEEEERQRGNFPDRFSGHQFPNYSSELNVNALLLGDSALYLCASSLGRIYGYTFGSGTRLTVV.

V usage is TRBV30 and J usage is TRBJ1-2; tentatively, D is TRBD1 (6 bases). V lost 3 bases and J lost 2, with 13 bases in between. This CDR3 comprises 14 residues. Per the germline V gene, CDR1 is GTSNPN and CDR2 is SVGIG (reference sequence). The chain's CDR3 is CAWSAGTKNYGYTF. The CDR3 DNA reads as TGTGCCTGGAGCGCAGGGACAAAGAACTATGGCTACACCTTC. Drawing the rest from reference TRBV30 and TRBJ1-2, the complete variable domain is SQTIHQWPATLVQPVGSPLSLECTVEGTSNPNLYWYRQAAGRGLQLLFYSVGIGQISSEVPQNLSASRPQDRQFILSSKKLLLSDSGFYLCAWSAGTKNYGYTFGSGTRLTVV.

This clone was counted only a few times. V usage is TRBV6-2 or TRBV6-3 and J usage is TRBJ2-1, with D perhaps assigned TRBD1 or TRBD2 (5 bases each). From germline, CDR1 is MNHEY and CDR2 SVGEGT. The germline V and J ends were trimmed by 6 bases and 2 bases, with 23 bases remaining between them. This CDR3 contains 18 residues. The CDR3 DNA is TGTGCCAGCAGCCCTAGGGGCAGAGCGAGGGGACCCTACAATGAGCAGTTCTTC. It codes for CASSPRGRARGPYNEQFF.

The J gene is TRBJ2-1, the V gene TRBV6-6, with TRBD2 identical over 15 bases. Losses at the gene ends were 5 bases for V and 5 bases for J; bases not matched to a gene: 7. Per germline, CDR1 MNHNY and CDR2 SVGAGI (reference sequence). CDR3 length: 17 amino acids. CDR3 bases: TGTGCCAGCAGTAGATGGACTAGCGGGAGGGGCCACAATGAGCAGTTCTTC. It yields the protein CASSRWTSGRGHNEQFF.

The gene calls are TRBV18 and TRBJ1-1; TRBD1 might be the D (6 bases). Germline assignment: CDR1 KGHSH and CDR2 LQKENI. The V end was cut by 3 bases, the J end by 1 base, with 18 bases between. The CDR3 extends over 17 amino acids. For the CDR3, the DNA is TGTGCCAGCTCACCTCTCCGTTCCACACAGGGGAACACTGAAGCTTTCTTT. Its protein product is CASSPLRSTQGNTEAFF.

The count of this clone is one. V gene TRBV28 combines with J gene TRBJ1-2; TRBD1 is a possible D gene (6 bases). The V end was cut by 10 bases, the J end by 1 base, with 16 bases between. The CDR3 contains 14 residues. Germline CDR1 MDHEN, CDR2 SYDVKM. CDR3 nucleotide sequence: TGTGCCATCGCGGCGGACAGCTATAACTATGGCTACACCTTC. Its translation: CAIAADSYNYGYTF.

The V and J genes are TRBV29-1 and TRBJ1-1; D might be TRBD1 (5 bases). Between the trimmed V and J ends, which lost 6 bases and 9 bases, there was a span of 14 bases. Germline V lookup: CDR1 SQVTM, CDR2 ANQGSEA. The CDR3 contains 11 residues. CDR3 amino acids: CSVRQLFQAFF. The CDR3, as DNA: TGCAGCGTAAGACAGTTATTTCAAGCTTTCTTT.

This clone appeared once. This chain uses TRBV5-5 with TRBJ2-5; TRBD1 agrees at 8 bases. Trimming took 4 bases from V and 4 from J; bases not matched to a gene: 9. In germline, CDR1 is SGHKS, CDR2 YYEKEE (reference sequence). CDR3 length: 15 residues. CDR3 sequence (DNA): TGTGCCAGCAGCCCGGACAGGGCGGGCCGAGAGACCCAGTACTTC. Translated: CASSPDRAGRETQYF.

The CDR3 nucleotides read TGTGCCAGCTCACCACCCAGCCCTGTTGGCGAGCAGTACTTC. Translation: CASSPPSPVGEQYF. The chain recombines TRBV18 with TRBJ2-7; no definite D call. V dropped 0 bases and J dropped 6 bases, with 12 bases sitting between them. CDR3 size: 14 residues. In germline, CDR1 is KGHSH, CDR2 LQKENI.

The chain carries TRBV10-3 and TRBJ2-7, with D maybe TRBD1 (6 bases). The V gene's germline CDR1 is ENHRY and CDR2 SYGVKD. Trimming took 11 bases from V and 1 from J, leaving 12 bases between them. This CDR3 comprises 12 residues. This CDR3 is CAVADSSYEQYF. The CDR3 DNA is TGTGCCGTGGCGGACAGTTCCTACGAGCAGTACTTC.

The rearrangement uses TRBV27 and TRBJ1-4, with D maybe TRBD1 (5 bases). In germline, CDR1 is MNHEY, CDR2 SMNVEV (reference sequence). The CDR3 is made up of 18 amino acids. The V and J ends lost 10 bases and 0 bases respectively, with 24 bases between them. CDR3 loop: CATILLGPVGPTNEKLFF. The DNA for the CDR3 is TGTGCCACGATTCTCCTGGGACCTGTTGGGCCAACTAATGAAAAACTGTTTTTT.

This chain joins TRBV7-2 and TRBJ2-1; possible D gene TRBD2, 6 bases. The CDR3 runs 17 residues. V was shortened by 2 bases and J by 0 bases, with 14 bases between the two germline ends. Germline loops: CDR1 SGHTA, CDR2 FQGNSA. The CDR3 region is CASSLIGGTFSYNEQFF. CDR3 nucleotide sequence: TGTGCCAGCAGCTTAATCGGCGGGACCTTCTCCTACAATGAGCAGTTCTTC.

The chain joins TRBV25-1 to TRBJ1-3; no clear D. The germline CDR1 and CDR2 sequences are MGHDK and SYGVNS. V lost 5 bases, J lost 1 base, and 9 bases lay in between. The CDR3 contains 14 residues. CDR3 sequence (DNA): TGTGCCAGCAGTCCCGGCAGTTCTGGAAACACCATATATTTT. Translating it yields CASSPGSSGNTIYF.

The CDR3 spells CASSYDRAYGYTF. CDR3 nucleotides: TGTGCCAGCAGTTACGACAGGGCCTATGGCTACACCTTC. This rearrangement joins TRBV6-5 to TRBJ1-2, with 7 bases fitting TRBD1. The CDR3 has 13 residues. From germline, CDR1 is MNHEY and CDR2 SVGAGI. V trimming: 2 bases; J trimming: 4 bases; junction bases outside the gene matches: 1.

The chain carries TRBV7-2 and TRBJ1-1; possible D gene TRBD1, 6 bases. Trimming cost V 1 base and J 7 bases, with 13 bases left between them. The CDR3 covers 14 residues. Germline loops: CDR1 SGHTA, CDR2 FQGNSA. The CDR3 DNA sequence: TGTGCCAGCAGCTTAGGTGGGGGCTCAATTGAAGCTTTCTTT. Amino acids: CASSLGGGSIEAFF.

This clone was counted between two and nine times. Other DNA sequences in the same sample also yield this CDR3. V gene TRBV30 combines with J gene TRBJ1-5, with TRBD1 matching over 8 bases. The CDR3 contains 14 residues. V was pared by 0 bases and J by 4 bases, with 2 bases of the junction left unmatched. In germline, CDR1 is GTSNPN, CDR2 SVGIG (reference sequence). The CDR3 nucleotides are TGTGCCTGGAGTGTACAGGGGGGGAATCAGCCCCAGCATTTT. Translation gives CAWSVQGGNQPQHF. Full variable domain (remainder filled in from reference TRBV30 and TRBJ1-5): SQTIHQWPATLVQPVGSPLSLECTVEGTSNPNLYWYRQAAGRGLQLLFYSVGIGQISSEVPQNLSASRPQDRQFILSSKKLLLSDSGFYLCAWSVQGGNQPQHFGDGTRLSIL.